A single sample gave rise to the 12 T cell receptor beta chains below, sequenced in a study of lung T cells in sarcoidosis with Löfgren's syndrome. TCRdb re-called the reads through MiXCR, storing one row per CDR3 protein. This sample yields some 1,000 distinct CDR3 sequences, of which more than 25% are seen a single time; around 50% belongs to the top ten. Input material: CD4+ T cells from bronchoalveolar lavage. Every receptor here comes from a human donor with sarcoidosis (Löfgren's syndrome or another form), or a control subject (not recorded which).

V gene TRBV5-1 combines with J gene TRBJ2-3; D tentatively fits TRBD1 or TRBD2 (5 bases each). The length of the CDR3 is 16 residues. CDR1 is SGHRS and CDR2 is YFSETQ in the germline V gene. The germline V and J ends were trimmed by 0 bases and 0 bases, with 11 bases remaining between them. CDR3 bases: TGCGCCAGCAGCTTGGTGGGGACGGATAGCACAGATACGCAGTATTTT. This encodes CASSLVGTDSTDTQYF.

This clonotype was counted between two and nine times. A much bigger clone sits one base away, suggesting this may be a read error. CDR3 residues: CASSLYRTDRGDTIYF. In nucleotides, the CDR3 is TGTGCCAGCAGCTTGTATAGAACAGATAGAGGAGACACCATATATTTT. The J gene is TRBJ1-3, the V gene TRBV5-4; D is unclear. Germline V gene sequence: CDR1 SGHNT, CDR2 YYREEE (reference sequence). Trimming shortened V by 1 base and J by 8 bases, and 19 bases separated the two germline ends. The CDR3 loop spans 16 amino acids. The whole variable domain, remainder taken from reference TRBV5-4 and TRBJ1-3, is ETGVTQSPTHLIKTRGQQVTLRCSSQSGHNTVSWYQQALGQGPQFIFQYYREEENGRGNFPPRFSGLQFPNYSSELNVNALELDDSALYLCASSLYRTDRGDTIYFGEGSWLTVV.

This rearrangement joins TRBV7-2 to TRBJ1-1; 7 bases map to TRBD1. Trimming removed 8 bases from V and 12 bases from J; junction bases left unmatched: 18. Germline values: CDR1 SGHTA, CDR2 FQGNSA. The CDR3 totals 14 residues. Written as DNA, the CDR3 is TGTGCCAGCCTGAGGACCACAGGGGTTTACGGATCTTTCTTT. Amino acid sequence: CASLRTTGVYGSFF.

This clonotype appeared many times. This CDR3 reads CASSLAGTLNTEAFF. The CDR3 coding sequence is TGTGCCAGCAGCTTAGCGGGGACACTGAACACTGAAGCTTTCTTT. V and J are TRBV7-9 and TRBJ1-1; D perhaps matches TRBD1 (6 bases). The CDR3 contains 15 residues. The ends were cut back, 0 bases at V and 0 bases at J, with 8 bases in the middle. Per the germline V gene, CDR1 is SEHNR and CDR2 is FQNEAQ (reference sequence).

The CDR3 reads CADSRPEGPLHF. CDR3 DNA: TGTGCCGACAGCCGACCAGAGGGCCCCCTCCACTTT. This sequence joins TRBV3-1 and TRBJ1-6, with a possible D match to TRBD1 (5 bases). V gave up 11 bases and J gave up 13 bases, with 18 bases separating them. Germline-derived CDR1 and CDR2 are LGHDT and YNNKEL (reference sequence). CDR3 length equals 12 residues.

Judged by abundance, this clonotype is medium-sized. Here the CDR3 reads CASSYLGTDSTDTQYF. The CDR3, as DNA: TGTGCCAGCAGCTATTTAGGAACCGATAGCACAGATACGCAGTATTTT. V usage is TRBV7-2 and J usage is TRBJ2-3; D remains ambiguous. The CDR3 is 16 amino acids. From germline, CDR1 is SGHTA and CDR2 FQGNSA. Trimming shortened V by 4 bases and J by 0 bases, and 14 bases separated the two germline ends. The variable domain in full, with the rest retrieved from reference TRBV7-2 and TRBJ2-3, is GAGVSQSPSNKVTEKGKDVELRCDPISGHTALYWYRQSLGQGLEFLIYFQGNSAPDKSGLPSDRFSAERTGGSVSTLTIQRTQQEDSAVYLCASSYLGTDSTDTQYFGPGTRLTVL.

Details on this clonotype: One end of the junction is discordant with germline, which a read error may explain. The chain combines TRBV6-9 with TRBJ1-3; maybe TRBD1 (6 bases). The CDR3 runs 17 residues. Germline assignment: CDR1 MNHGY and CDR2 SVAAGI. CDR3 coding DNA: TGTGTCAGCAGTTCGAGGACAGTCTATTCTGCTGAAAACACCATATATTTT. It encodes CVSSSRTVYSAENTIYF.

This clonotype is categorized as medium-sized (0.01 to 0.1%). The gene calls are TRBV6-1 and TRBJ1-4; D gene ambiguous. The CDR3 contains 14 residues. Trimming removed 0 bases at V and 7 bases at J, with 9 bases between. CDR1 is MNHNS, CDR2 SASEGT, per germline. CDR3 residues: CASSEAAGGEKLFF. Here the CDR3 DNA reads TGTGCCAGCAGTGAAGCGGCCGGCGGTGAAAAACTGTTTTTT.

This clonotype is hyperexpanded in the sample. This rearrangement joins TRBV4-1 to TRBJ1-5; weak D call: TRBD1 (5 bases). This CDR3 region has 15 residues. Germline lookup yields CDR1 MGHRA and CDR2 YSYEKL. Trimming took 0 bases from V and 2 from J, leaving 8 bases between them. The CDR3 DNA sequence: TGCGCCAGCAGCCAAGACGGGGGAGGCAATCAGCCCCAGCATTTT. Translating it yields CASSQDGGGNQPQHF.

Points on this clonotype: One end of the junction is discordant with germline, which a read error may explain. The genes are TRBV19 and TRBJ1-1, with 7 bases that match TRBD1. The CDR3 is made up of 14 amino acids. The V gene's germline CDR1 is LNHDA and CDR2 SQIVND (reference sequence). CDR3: CASIGTETNTEAFF. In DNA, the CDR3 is TGTGCCAGTATTGGGACAGAAACGAACACTGAAGCCTTCTTT.

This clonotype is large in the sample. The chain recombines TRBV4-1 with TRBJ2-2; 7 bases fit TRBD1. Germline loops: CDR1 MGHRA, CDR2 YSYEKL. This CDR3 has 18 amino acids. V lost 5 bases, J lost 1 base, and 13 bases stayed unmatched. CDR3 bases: TGCGCCAGCAGCTTCCGAGACGCCGGGACAGAGAACACCGGGGAGCTGTTTTTT. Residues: CASSFRDAGTENTGELFF.

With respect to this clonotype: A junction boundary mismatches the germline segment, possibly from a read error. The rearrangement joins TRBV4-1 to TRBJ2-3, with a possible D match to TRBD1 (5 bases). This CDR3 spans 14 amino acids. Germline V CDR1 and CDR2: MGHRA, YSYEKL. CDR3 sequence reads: CASGQGPRPDTQYF. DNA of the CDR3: TGCGCCAGCGGCCAGGGTCCCCGTCCAGATACGCAGTATTTT.